Sequencing of this T cell receptor beta chain was carried out in a study of shared clonotypes between healthy human individuals. Study-level background: Sampling drew on donors who were a couple of women and a few men aged 18 to 49.

Per germline, CDR1 SNHLY and CDR2 FYNNEI. CDR3 size: 14 residues. Trimming removed 3 bases from V and 1 base from J; junction bases left unmatched: 2. As concerns this clone: Its antigen is still unknown.

Overall study findings and caveats: Since donors were few, the genetic and exposure-history diversity represented was limited. The sharing of 5% to 5.5% of naive CD4 clonotypes was seen across a handful of donors.

On sorted subsets, replicate PCRs used approximately 200 ng DNA, or roughly 30,000 T cell genomes. Only in-frame clones appear in the TCRdb table, and some are missing; sequencing was by immunoSEQ multiplex PCR. The repertoire holds roughly 2.2 million clones, with 85% to 95% as singletons. Sequenced input: naive CD4+ T cells from PBMCs. Stated subset: CD45RA+ positively selected. The sequence was obtained from a man aged 18 to 29 in good health. Some clones in this sample may be carry-over from other donors' samples. The chain is built from TRBV2 and TRBJ1-1; 7 nucleotides line up with TRBD1. CDR3 in DNA: TGTGCCAGCAGTGACCGGACAGGGAACACTGAAGCTTTCTTT. As protein: CASSDRTGNTEAFF.